A selection of T cell receptor beta chains follows, all from one sample in a study of blood T cell repertoires in COVID-19. Here immunoSEQ multiplex PCR was the method, and the copy in TCRdb shows in-frame clones only, minus some. The profile shows 250,000 or so clones, around 90% of them singletons. Sequencing input: peripheral blood. The origin of the receptors is a woman aged 55-70 years with COVID-19, enrolled during active disease. CDR3s include the opening cysteine and the closing phenylalanine or tryptophan. The D gene is left open where the match is weak. Clone size is shown for a subset of rows, as once, few, many or a class of expanded clone.

V	J	size	D	CDR3	DNA
TRBV29-1	TRBJ1-2	.	.	CSVEKLRGAEDGYTF	TGCAGCGTTGAAAAATTAAGGGGCGCAGAAGATGGCTACACCTTC
TRBV6-5	TRBJ2-5	.	.	CASSLRSRETQYF	TGTGCCAGCAGTTTAAGGAGCCGAGAGACCCAGTACTTC
TRBV7-2	TRBJ2-1	.	.	CASSFSSRLEHEQFF	TGTGCCAGCAGCTTCTCGAGTAGGTTGGAGCATGAGCAGTTCTTC
TRBV4-1	TRBJ1-6	.	TRBD1	CARSPPDRVPSPLHF	TGCGCCCGCAGCCCGCCGGACAGGGTGCCTTCACCCCTCCACTTT
TRBV19	TRBJ2-7	.	.	CASSIDWRGPHEQYF	TGTGCCAGTAGTATAGATTGGAGGGGCCCCCACGAGCAGTACTTC
TRBV19	TRBJ2-3	.	.	CASSISFRTDTQYF	TGTGCCAGTAGTATTTCTTTCCGCACAGATACGCAGTATTTT
TRBV7-2	TRBJ1-5	few	.	CASSLMPRGYQPQHF	TGTGCCAGCAGCTTAATGCCCAGGGGTTATCAGCCCCAGCATTTT
TRBV18	TRBJ2-7	.	.	CASSPVPGGNRYEQYF	TGTGCCAGCTCACCAGTGCCGGGGGGCAATAGATACGAGCAGTACTTC
TRBV3-1/TRBV3-2	TRBJ1-6	.	TRBD1	CASSQKTGGWSPLHF	TGTGCCAGCAGCCAAAAGACAGGGGGTTGGTCACCCCTCCACTTT
TRBV2	TRBJ1-2	.	.	CASSSDFNNGYTF	TGTGCCAGCAGTTCTGACTTTAACAATGGCTACACCTTC
TRBV7-2	TRBJ2-1	.	TRBD1	CASSVGQGVYNEQFF	TGTGCCAGCAGCGTGGGACAGGGAGTTTACAATGAGCAGTTCTTC
TRBV3-1/TRBV3-2	TRBJ1-4	few	TRBD1	CASSLWGTAATNEKLFF	TGTGCCAGCAGCCTTTGGGGGACAGCAGCAACTAATGAAAAACTGTTTTTT
TRBV29-1	TRBJ1-6	.	TRBD1	CSVRAGGNSPLHF	TGCAGCGTAAGAGCAGGGGGTAATTCACCCCTCCACTTT
TRBV12-3/TRBV12-4	TRBJ1-2	.	.	CASSLLDYGYTF	TGTGCCAGCAGTTTACTTGACTATGGCTACACCTTC
TRBV7-2	TRBJ2-3	.	.	CASSSYSGQADTQYF	TGTGCCAGCAGCTCCTACAGCGGCCAGGCAGATACGCAGTATTTT
TRBV20-1	TRBJ1-1	.	.	CSASYSARGVNTEAFF	TGCAGTGCTAGTTACAGCGCTCGGGGGGTGAACACTGAAGCTTTCTTT
TRBV29-1	TRBJ1-2	.	TRBD1	CSAADRGNYGYTF	TGCAGCGCGGCGGACAGGGGGAATTATGGCTACACCTTC
TRBV6-2/TRBV6-3	TRBJ2-2	.	TRBD2	CASSRLPSGAYTGELFF	TGTGCCAGCAGCCGACTTCCTAGCGGGGCTTACACCGGGGAGCTGTTTTTT
TRBV25-1	TRBJ1-6	.	TRBD1	CASSDQGQGVYNSPLHF	TGTGCCAGCAGTGATCAGGGACAGGGTGTCTATAATTCACCCCTCCACTTT
TRBV4-2	TRBJ1-2	.	TRBD1	CASSQTGQLYGYTF	TGTGCCAGCAGCCAGACGGGACAGCTCTATGGCTACACCTTC
TRBV7-9	TRBJ2-5	.	TRBD1	CASSLRTGVGETQYF	TGTGCCAGCAGTCTCCGGACAGGGGTCGGGGAGACCCAGTACTTC
TRBV27	TRBJ1-5	.	TRBD1	CASSVTGGNQPQHF	TGTGCCAGCAGCGTCACAGGGGGCAATCAGCCCCAGCATTTT
TRBV24-1	TRBJ2-1	.	TRBD2	CATSEGGVAGDYEQFF	TGTGCCACCAGTGAGGGCGGGGTAGCGGGGGATTATGAGCAGTTCTTC
TRBV2	TRBJ1-1	.	.	CASRKVVREDTEAFF	TGTGCCAGCAGGAAGGTCGTGAGGGAGGACACTGAAGCTTTCTTT
TRBV24-1	TRBJ2-3	.	TRBD2	CATRETSCVTDTQYF	TGTGCCACCAGGGAGACTAGCTGTGTGACAGATACGCAGTATTTT
TRBV6-4	TRBJ1-6	.	.	CASSEEAFNSPLHF	TGTGCCAGCAGTGAGGAGGCCTTTAATTCACCCCTCCACTTT
TRBV19	TRBJ1-6	.	.	CGAGATLNSPLHF	TGTGGCGCGGGCGCTACCCTTAATTCACCCCTCCACTTT
TRBV27	TRBJ2-1	.	.	CASMGSSYNEQFF	TGTGCCAGCATGGGGAGCTCCTACAATGAGCAGTTCTTC
TRBV2	TRBJ1-1	.	TRBD1	CASSVGTANTEAFF	TGTGCCAGCAGTGTAGGGACAGCTAACACTGAAGCTTTCTTT
TRBV4-1	TRBJ2-7	.	.	CASSQDVVGFAYEQYF	TGCGCCAGCAGCCAAGATGTCGTCGGGTTTGCCTACGAGCAGTACTTC
TRBV9	TRBJ2-5	.	TRBD2	CASSVDAGGPKTQYF	TGTGCCAGCAGCGTAGACGCGGGGGGGCCGAAGACCCAGTACTTC
TRBV5-1	TRBJ1-2	.	TRBD1	CASSLGTGDNYGYTF	TGCGCCAGCAGCTTGGGGACAGGGGATAACTATGGCTACACCTTC
TRBV18	TRBJ1-1	.	.	CASSQREGHTEAFF	TGTGCCAGCTCACAACGGGAGGGGCACACTGAAGCTTTCTTT
TRBV6-5	TRBJ1-1	.	TRBD1	CASSYSRSGGTEAFF	TGTGCCAGCAGTTACTCTAGGTCAGGGGGCACTGAAGCTTTCTTT
TRBV13	TRBJ1-1	.	TRBD1	CASSLLTGTGMNTEAFF	TGTGCCAGCAGCCTTCTCACCGGGACAGGGATGAACACTGAAGCTTTCTTT
TRBV24-1	TRBJ1-5	once	.	CATSYSNQPQHF	TGTGCCACCAGCTATAGCAATCAGCCCCAGCATTTT
TRBV7-2	TRBJ1-5	few	.	CASSLDGARFGNQPQHF	TGTGCCAGCAGCTTAGATGGGGCGAGGTTTGGCAATCAGCCCCAGCATTTT
TRBV7-2	TRBJ2-3	.	.	CASRHSLPSTDTQYF	TGTGCCAGCAGGCACTCCCTTCCTAGCACAGATACGCAGTATTTT
TRBV28	TRBJ2-2	.	.	CASSIGGWTGELFF	TGTGCCAGCAGTATCGGGGGTTGGACCGGGGAGCTGTTTTTT
TRBV19	TRBJ2-1	.	TRBD2	CASSALGGAYNEQFF	TGTGCCAGTAGTGCGCTTGGGGGGGCCTACAATGAGCAGTTCTTC